The next 2 T cell receptor beta chains were all read from a single sample in a study of T-cell reconstitution after alpha-beta-depleted transplantation in children. The library targeted TCRbeta and was prepared with unique molecular identifiers. TCRdb reanalysed the PCR reads using MiXCR and keeps one entry per CDR3 protein. The sample yields 250,000 to 400,000 distinct CDR3 sequences, over 20% seen once. Source: PBMCs, mostly from graft donor cells, taken 180 days after TCRalphabeta/CD19-depleted stem cell transplant. Source of these receptors: a male patient under 18 who had a stem cell transplant for acute lymphoblastic leukemia, so the T cells may come from the graft donor.

This clonotype was recorded a few times. This chain uses TRBV3-1 with TRBJ2-1; D gene ambiguous. V lost 3 bases, J lost 0 bases, and 18 bases lay in between. Germline V gene lookup returns CDR1 LGHDT and CDR2 YNNKEL (reference sequence). The CDR3 has 18 residues. DNA of the CDR3: TGTGCCAGCAGCCAGTACCGACCGATTTCGAGCTCCTACAATGAGCAGTTCTTC. Protein product: CASSQYRPISSSYNEQFF.

This clonotype showed up just a few times. The rearrangement joins TRBV5-1 to TRBJ2-7; D perhaps matches TRBD2 (5 bases). The CDR3 length is 15 residues. The V end was cut by 2 bases, the J end by 3 bases, with 15 bases between. The germline CDR1 and CDR2 sequences are SGHRS and YFSETQ. The CDR3, as DNA: TGCGCCAGCAGCTTCGAGGGTATGGTGCGCTACGAGCAGTACTTC. This translates into CASSFEGMVRYEQYF.